One sample yielded the 17 T cell receptor beta chains listed below, sequenced in a study of shared clonotypes between healthy human individuals. The table came from immunoSEQ multiplex PCR; TCRdb's copy has only in-frame clones and leaves some out. The data contain about 510,000 clones, about 75% of them singletons. Source material: PBMCs. Every receptor here comes from a woman in her thirties or forties in good health. Some clones in this sample may be carry-over from other donors' samples.

The V call is TRBV19, the J call TRBJ1-1; D is possibly TRBD1 (6 bases). CDR1 is LNHDA, CDR2 SQIVND, per germline (reference sequence). V was shortened by 6 bases and J by 2 bases, with 16 bases between the two germline ends. This CDR3 region has 15 residues. The CDR3 protein is CASRGQGHSNTEAFF. The CDR3 DNA follows: TGTGCCAGTAGGGGGCAGGGGCATTCCAACACTGAAGCTTTCTTT.

This rearrangement joins TRBV29-1 to TRBJ2-1, with TRBD2 matching over 8 bases. This CDR3 is built from 14 residues. With 7 bases clipped from V and 0 bases from J, the junction kept 5 bases outside the gene matches. Germline V gives CDR1 SQVTM, CDR2 ANQGSEA. In nucleotides, the CDR3 is TGCAGCGGACGACTAGCGAGCTCCTACAATGAGCAGTTCTTC. Translating it yields CSGRLASSYNEQFF.

The rearrangement uses TRBV4-2 and TRBJ2-1; D is uncertain. Germline lookup yields CDR1 LGHNA and CDR2 YNFKEQ. The V and J ends lost 1 base and 0 bases respectively, with 7 bases between them. The CDR3 totals 15 residues. The CDR3 DNA follows: TGTGCCAGCAGCCAAGGCAGGAGCTCCTACAATGAGCAGTTCTTC. Translating it yields CASSQGRSSYNEQFF.

The gene calls are TRBV19 and TRBJ1-5; D unclear. The CDR3 has 13 residues. Between the trimmed V and J ends, which lost 6 bases and 5 bases, there was a span of 11 bases. Germline CDR1 is LNHDA and CDR2 is SQIVND (reference sequence). The CDR3 region has the DNA TGTGCCAGTAGAGTCAGGAAGGATCAGCCCCAGCATTTT. Residues: CASRVRKDQPQHF.

This clone was counted ten times or more. The chain uses TRBV4-1 and TRBJ2-7, with D maybe TRBD2 (5 bases). In germline, CDR1 is MGHRA, CDR2 YSYEKL. The CDR3 is 16 residues long. The germline V and J ends were trimmed by 2 bases and 5 bases, with 19 bases remaining between them. DNA for the CDR3: TGCGCCAGCAGCCAAAGCGGTATTAAGAACACACACGAGCAGTACTTC. The encoded protein is CASSQSGIKNTHEQYF.

The chain uses TRBV5-1 and TRBJ2-3; D ambiguous. The ends were cut back, 0 bases at V and 2 bases at J, with 10 bases in the middle. The CDR3 is made up of 15 amino acids. Germline assignment: CDR1 SGHRS and CDR2 YFSETQ. The CDR3, as DNA: TGCGCCAGCAGCTTGGATGGGCCCACCACAGATACGCAGTATTTT. Translated, it gives CASSLDGPTTDTQYF.

J is TRBJ1-4 and V is TRBV18; TRBD1 might be the D (5 bases). Trimming removed 6 bases at V and 8 bases at J, with 16 bases between. CDR3 size: 14 residues. Germline CDR1 and CDR2: KGHSH and LQKENI. Here the CDR3 DNA reads TGTGCCAGCTCTCCCCGAGGGGTGGGCGAAAAACTGTTTTTT. Translation: CASSPRGVGEKLFF.

The V and J genes are TRBV21-1 and TRBJ2-7; TRBD2, the table's D call, lacks a check against the DNA. TRBV21-1 is a recognized pseudogene. The CDR3 runs to 11 residues. The CDR3 DNA is TGTGCCAGCAGCAAAGGTAGCGAGCAGTACTTC. Translation gives CASSKGSEQYF.

This rearrangement joins TRBV7-2 to TRBJ1-1; no definite D call. This CDR3 has 13 amino acids. Trimming shortened V by 1 base and J by 8 bases, and 11 bases separated the two germline ends. Germline-derived CDR1 and CDR2 are SGHTA and FQGNSA. CDR3 sequence (DNA): TGTGCCAGCAGCTTAGACCCCCAAGACGAAGCTTTCTTT. The encoded protein is CASSLDPQDEAFF.

The chain uses TRBV7-2 and TRBJ1-5; D gene ambiguous. Germline CDR1 is SGHTA and CDR2 is FQGNSA. This CDR3 spans 14 amino acids. V was trimmed by 4 bases and J by 3 bases, leaving 10 bases between them. In nucleotides, the CDR3 is TGTGCCAGCAGCTCGAACAGCCTCAATCAGCCCCAGCATTTT. Encoded protein: CASSSNSLNQPQHF. The full variable domain, rest sourced from reference TRBV7-2 and TRBJ1-5, is GAGVSQSPSNKVTEKGKDVELRCDPISGHTALYWYRQSLGQGLEFLIYFQGNSAPDKSGLPSDRFSAERTGGSVSTLTIQRTQQEDSAVYLCASSSNSLNQPQHFGDGTRLSIL.

Notes on this clone: A read error is possible here, since a much larger clone lies one base away. The identical CDR3 is also encoded by other nucleotide sequences in the sample. J is TRBJ2-7 and V is TRBV9; 10 bases are shared with TRBD2. The CDR3 has 14 amino acids. The germline CDR1 and CDR2 sequences are SGDLS and YYNGEE. J gave up 1 base and V 4 bases, and 2 bases lay outside the gene matches. This CDR3 reads CASSRTSGSYEQYF. CDR3 nucleotides: TGTGCCAGCAGCCGGACTAGCGGATCCTACGAGCAGTACTTC.

The chain links TRBV7-9 to TRBJ2-3, with 8 nucleotides matching TRBD2. The CDR3 runs to 11 residues. Germline V gives CDR1 SEHNR, CDR2 FQNEAQ (reference sequence). V gave up 7 bases and J gave up 11 bases; unmatched junction bases: 5. The CDR3: CASTAGAGQYF. Here the CDR3 DNA reads TGTGCCAGCACAGCGGGAGCGGGGCAGTATTTT.

This clone was picked up many times. The V and J genes are TRBV10-3 and TRBJ2-7; D uncertain. This CDR3 is built from 12 residues. Trimming pared 3 bases from V and 7 bases from J, leaving 10 bases between. The germline V gene has CDR1 ENHRY and CDR2 SYGVKD. CDR3: CAISEIGSEQYF. CDR3 DNA: TGTGCCATCAGTGAAATAGGGTCAGAGCAGTACTTC.

V is TRBV6-1 and J is TRBJ2-7; 10 nucleotides match TRBD2. The CDR3 consists of 13 residues. V dropped 5 bases and J dropped 2; count of bases not matched to a gene: 0. Germline lookup yields CDR1 MNHNS and CDR2 SASEGT. The CDR3 loop is CASSLAGAYEQYF. The CDR3 DNA sequence: TGTGCCAGCAGTCTAGCGGGGGCCTACGAGCAGTACTTC.

This clone was seen a few times. The chain joins TRBV7-7 to TRBJ2-1; perhaps TRBD2 as D (6 bases). From germline, CDR1 is SSHAT and CDR2 FNYEAQ (reference sequence). V lost 2 bases and J lost 7, with 18 bases in between. The CDR3 sequence is 16 residues long. CDR3 bases: TGTGCCAGCAGCTTAACCCCCTGGCAGGGAGGAAATGAGCAGTTCTTC. Protein product: CASSLTPWQGGNEQFF.

CDR3 DNA: TGTGCCAGCAGCTGGACAGGGAGTAAGACCCAGTACTTC. This encodes CASSWTGSKTQYF. V and J are TRBV7-9 and TRBJ2-5, with 8 bases lining up with TRBD1. The CDR3 covers 13 residues. V lost 4 bases and J lost 6; bases outside the gene matches: 4. CDR1 is SEHNR and CDR2 is FQNEAQ in the germline V gene (reference sequence).

V and J are TRBV5-1 and TRBJ2-3; D is uncertain. V gave up 0 bases and J gave up 1 base, with 12 bases separating them. The germline gives CDR1 SGHRS, CDR2 YFSETQ. The CDR3 is 16 amino acids. The CDR3: CASSLGVRAGTDTQYF. CDR3 DNA: TGCGCCAGCAGCTTGGGGGTCCGGGCGGGCACAGATACGCAGTATTTT.